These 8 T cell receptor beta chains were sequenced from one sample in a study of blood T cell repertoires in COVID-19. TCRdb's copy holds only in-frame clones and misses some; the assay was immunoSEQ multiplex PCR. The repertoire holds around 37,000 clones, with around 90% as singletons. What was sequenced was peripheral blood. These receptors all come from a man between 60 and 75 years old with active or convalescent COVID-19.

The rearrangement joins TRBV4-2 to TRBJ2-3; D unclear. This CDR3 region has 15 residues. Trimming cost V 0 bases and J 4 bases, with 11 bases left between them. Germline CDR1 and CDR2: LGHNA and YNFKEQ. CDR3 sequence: CASSQDGSLPDTQYF. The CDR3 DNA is TGTGCCAGCAGCCAAGATGGCAGTTTACCAGATACGCAGTATTTT.

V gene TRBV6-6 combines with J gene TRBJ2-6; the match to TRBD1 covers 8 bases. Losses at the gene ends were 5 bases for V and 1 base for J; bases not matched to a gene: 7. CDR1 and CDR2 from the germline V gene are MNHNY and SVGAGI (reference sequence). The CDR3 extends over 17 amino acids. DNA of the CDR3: TGTGCCAGCAGTCCCCGGACAGGGCCGTCTGGGGCCAACGTCCTGACTTTC. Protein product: CASSPRTGPSGANVLTF.

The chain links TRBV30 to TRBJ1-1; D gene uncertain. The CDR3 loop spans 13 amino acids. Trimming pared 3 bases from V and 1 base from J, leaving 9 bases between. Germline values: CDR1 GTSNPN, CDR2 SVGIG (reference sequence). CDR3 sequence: CAWSLEGNTEAFF. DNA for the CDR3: TGTGCCTGGAGCCTAGAGGGGAACACTGAAGCTTTCTTT.

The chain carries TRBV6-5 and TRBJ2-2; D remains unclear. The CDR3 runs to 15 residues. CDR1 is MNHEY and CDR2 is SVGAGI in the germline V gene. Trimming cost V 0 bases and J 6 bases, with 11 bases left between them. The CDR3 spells CASSYSSLMAGELFF. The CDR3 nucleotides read TGTGCCAGCAGTTACTCGAGTCTAATGGCCGGGGAGCTGTTTTTT.

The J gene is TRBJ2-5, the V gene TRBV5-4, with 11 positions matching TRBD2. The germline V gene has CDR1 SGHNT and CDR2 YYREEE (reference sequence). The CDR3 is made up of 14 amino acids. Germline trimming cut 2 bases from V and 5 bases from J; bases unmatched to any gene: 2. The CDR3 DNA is TGTGCCAGCAGCTTAACTAGCGGGAGTGAGACCCAGTACTTC. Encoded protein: CASSLTSGSETQYF.

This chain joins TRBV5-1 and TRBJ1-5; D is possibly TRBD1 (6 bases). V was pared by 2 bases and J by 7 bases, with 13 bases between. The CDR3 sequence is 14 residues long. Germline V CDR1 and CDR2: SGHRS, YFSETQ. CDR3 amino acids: CASSFDQGGQPQHF. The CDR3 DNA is TGCGCCAGCAGCTTTGACCAAGGGGGACAGCCCCAGCATTTT.

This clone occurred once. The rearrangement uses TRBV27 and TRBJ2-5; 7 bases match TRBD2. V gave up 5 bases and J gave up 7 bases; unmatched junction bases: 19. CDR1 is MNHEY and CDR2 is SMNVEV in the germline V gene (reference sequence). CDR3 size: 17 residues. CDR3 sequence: CASSPTFVSGVGGTQYF. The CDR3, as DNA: TGTGCCAGCAGTCCCACCTTTGTCAGCGGGGTGGGTGGGACCCAGTACTTC.

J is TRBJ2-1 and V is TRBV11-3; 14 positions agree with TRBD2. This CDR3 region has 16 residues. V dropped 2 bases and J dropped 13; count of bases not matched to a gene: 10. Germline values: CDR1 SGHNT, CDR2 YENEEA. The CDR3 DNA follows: TGTGCCAGCAGCTTATCCGGGACTAGCGGGAGTAGTATACAGTTCTTC. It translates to CASSLSGTSGSSIQFF. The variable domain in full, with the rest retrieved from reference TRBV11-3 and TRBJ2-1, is EAGVVQSPRYKIIEKKQPVAFWCNPISGHNTLYWYLQNLGQGPELLIRYENEEAVDDSQLPKDRFSAERLKGVDSTLKIQPAELGDSAVYLCASSLSGTSGSSIQFFGPGTRLTVL.